This T cell receptor (beta chain) was sequenced for a study of blood T cells in healthy people across ages. Study results and limitations: A roughly linear fall in TCR beta diversity per million T cells was seen with increasing age.

Researchers collected roughly 9.8 milliliters of peripheral blood from every single donor. Concerning this clonotype: The target antigen is unknown.

The second PCR ran roughly 7 to 12 cycles with a sample-barcoded 5' primer and J-beta primers. TCRdb reprocessed the 5' RACE reads via MiXCR and lists one record per CDR3 protein. This table has approximately 2,000,000 distinct CDR3 sequences, around 42% appearing once. This sequence was found in a human donor in good health. Sequenced material: blood.

DNA for the CDR3: TGTGCCAGCAGCTCTTGGAACGGTCGGGGAACTAATGAAAAACTGTTTTTT. Translating it yields CASSSWNGRGTNEKLFF. The rearrangement joins TRBV7-8 to TRBJ1-4, with D unclear. CDR1 and CDR2 (germline): SGHVS, FQNEAQ. V lost 4 bases, J lost 1 base, and 16 bases lay in between. The CDR3 totals 17 residues.